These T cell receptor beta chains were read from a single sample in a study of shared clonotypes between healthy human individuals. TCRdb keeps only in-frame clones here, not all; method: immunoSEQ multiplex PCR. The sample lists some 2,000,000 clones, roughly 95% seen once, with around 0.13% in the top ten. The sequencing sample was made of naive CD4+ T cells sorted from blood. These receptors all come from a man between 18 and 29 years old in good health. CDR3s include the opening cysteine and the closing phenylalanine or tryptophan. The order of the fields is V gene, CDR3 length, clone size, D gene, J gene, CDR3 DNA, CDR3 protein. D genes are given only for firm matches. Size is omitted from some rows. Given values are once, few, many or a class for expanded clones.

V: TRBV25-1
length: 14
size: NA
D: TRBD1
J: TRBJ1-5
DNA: TGTGCCAGCAGTGAGACAGGGACCCATCAGCCCCAGCATTTT
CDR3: CASSETGTHQPQHF

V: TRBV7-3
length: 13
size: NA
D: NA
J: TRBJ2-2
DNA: TGTGCCAGCAGGCTTACAGGGTCCGGGGAGCTGTTTTTT
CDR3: CASRLTGSGELFF

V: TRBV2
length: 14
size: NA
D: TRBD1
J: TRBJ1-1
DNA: TGTGCCAGCAGCGAGGACAGGGGAGGGTCTGAAGCTTTCTTT
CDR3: CASSEDRGGSEAFF

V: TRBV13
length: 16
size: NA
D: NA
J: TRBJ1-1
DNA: TGTGCCAGCAGCTTAGACAGGCGCCCCGTGAACACTGAAGCTTTCTTT
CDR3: CASSLDRRPVNTEAFF

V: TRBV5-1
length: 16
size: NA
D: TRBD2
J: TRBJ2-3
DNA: TGCGCCAGCAGCACGTATTCTAGCGGGAGATCAGATACGCAGTATTTT
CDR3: CASSTYSSGRSDTQYF

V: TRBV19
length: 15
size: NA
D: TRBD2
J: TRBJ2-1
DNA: TGTGCCAGTAGTATGCCCAGCGGGGGTTTCAATGAGCAGTTCTTC
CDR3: CASSMPSGGFNEQFF

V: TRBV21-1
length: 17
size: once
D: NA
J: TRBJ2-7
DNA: TGTGCCAGCAGCAAAGAGTCTAGCGGGCGGAGGTCCTACGAGCAGTACTTC
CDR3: CASSKESSGRRSYEQYF

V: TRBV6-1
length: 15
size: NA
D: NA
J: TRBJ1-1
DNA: TGTGCCAGCAGTGAATTAGAGGGGTCGGGGACTGAAGCTTTCTTT
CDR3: CASSELEGSGTEAFF

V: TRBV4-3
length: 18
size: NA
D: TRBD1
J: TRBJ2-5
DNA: TGCGCCAGCAGCCAATCACCCCACGGGACAGTCTTTATAGAGACCCAGTACTTC
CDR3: CASSQSPHGTVFIETQYF

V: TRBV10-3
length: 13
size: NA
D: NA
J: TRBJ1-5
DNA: TGTGCCTCAGGGGCAGTTAGCAATCAGCCCCAGCATTTT
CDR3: CASGAVSNQPQHF

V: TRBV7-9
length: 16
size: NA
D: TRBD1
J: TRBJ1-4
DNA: TGTGCCAGCAGCAATGCCCTCCAGGGGGGAGTTGAAAAACTGTTTTTT
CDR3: CASSNALQGGVEKLFF

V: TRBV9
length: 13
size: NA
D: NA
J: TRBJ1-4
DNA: TGTGCCAGCAGCGTAGGAATGGGGAATAAACTGTTTTTT
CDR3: CASSVGMGNKLFF

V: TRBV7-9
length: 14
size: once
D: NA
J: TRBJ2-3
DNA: TGTGCCAGCAGCTTACGGCCCGAGGTAGATACGCAGTATTTT
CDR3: CASSLRPEVDTQYF

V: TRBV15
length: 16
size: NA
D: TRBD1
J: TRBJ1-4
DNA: TGTGCCACCAGCAGGGGCTCGACAGGGCCTAATGAAAAACTGTTTTTT
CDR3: CATSRGSTGPNEKLFF

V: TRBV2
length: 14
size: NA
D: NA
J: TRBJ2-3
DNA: TGTGCCAGCAGCCCCCGGGGGAGCACAGATACGCAGTATTTT
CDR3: CASSPRGSTDTQYF

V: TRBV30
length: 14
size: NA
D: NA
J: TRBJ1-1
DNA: TGTGCCTGGGACCAAGGGCTCCGGAGGACTGAAGCTTTCTTT
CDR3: CAWDQGLRRTEAFF

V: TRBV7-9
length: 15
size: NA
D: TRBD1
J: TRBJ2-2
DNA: TGTGCCAGCAGCTACCCCGGGACAGCCACCGGGGAGCTGTTTTTT
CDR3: CASSYPGTATGELFF

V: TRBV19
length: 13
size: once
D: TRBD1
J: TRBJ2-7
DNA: TGTGCCAGTAGGGACAGGACGGCCTACGAGCAGTACTTC
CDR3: CASRDRTAYEQYF

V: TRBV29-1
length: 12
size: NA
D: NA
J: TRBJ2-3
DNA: TGCAGCGCCCGGGACCCGCCAGATACGCAGTATTTT
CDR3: CSARDPPDTQYF

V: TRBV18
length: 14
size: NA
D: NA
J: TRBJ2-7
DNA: TGTGCCAGCTCTCCGGGACGCCGCTCCTACGAGCAGTACTTC
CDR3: CASSPGRRSYEQYF

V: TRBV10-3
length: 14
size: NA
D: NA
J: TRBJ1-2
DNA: TGTGCCATCAGTGACGACAGAGGAAACTATGGCTACACCTTC
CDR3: CAISDDRGNYGYTF

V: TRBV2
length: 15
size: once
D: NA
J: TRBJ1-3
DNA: TGTGCCAGCAGTGGACAGCCAACCTCTGGAAACACCATATATTTT
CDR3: CASSGQPTSGNTIYF

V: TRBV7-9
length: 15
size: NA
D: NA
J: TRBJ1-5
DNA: TGTGCCAGCAGCTTAGCCGGTGGGGAGAATCAGCCCCAGCATTTT
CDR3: CASSLAGGENQPQHF

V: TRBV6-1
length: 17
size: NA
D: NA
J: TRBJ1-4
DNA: TGTGCCAGCAGTGAAGCGCTTACGGGGGGCGTTAATGAAAAACTGTTTTTT
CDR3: CASSEALTGGVNEKLFF

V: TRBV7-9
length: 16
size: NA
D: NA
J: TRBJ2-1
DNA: TGTGCCAGCAGCGTACCGGGACAACAAAAGTACAATGAGCAGTTCTTC
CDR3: CASSVPGQQKYNEQFF

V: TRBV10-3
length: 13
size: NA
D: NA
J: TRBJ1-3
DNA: TGTGCCATCAGTGACATCCCTGGAAACACCATATATTTT
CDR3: CAISDIPGNTIYF

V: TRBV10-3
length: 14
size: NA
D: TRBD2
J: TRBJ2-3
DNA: TGTGCCATCAGGGACGGTCTCGGGGGGGATACGCAGTATTTT
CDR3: CAIRDGLGGDTQYF

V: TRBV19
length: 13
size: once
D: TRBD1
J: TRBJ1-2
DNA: TGTGCCAGTAGGGGGACAGTAACGTATGGCTACACCTTC
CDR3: CASRGTVTYGYTF

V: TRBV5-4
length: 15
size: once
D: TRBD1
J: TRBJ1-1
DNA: TGTGCCAGCAGCCAGGGACAGTTGATGAACACTGAAGCTTTCTTT
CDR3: CASSQGQLMNTEAFF

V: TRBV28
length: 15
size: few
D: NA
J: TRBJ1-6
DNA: TGTGCCAGCAGTCCTCTGAGCTCCTATAATTCACCCCTCCACTTT
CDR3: CASSPLSSYNSPLHF

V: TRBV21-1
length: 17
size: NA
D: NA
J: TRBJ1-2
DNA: TGTGCCAGCAGCTTCTCCCCGGGACAGGGAACCAACTATGGCTACACCTTC
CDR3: CASSFSPGQGTNYGYTF

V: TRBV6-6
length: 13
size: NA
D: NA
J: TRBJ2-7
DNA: TGTGCCACCCGGAGAGGCCTAACTTACGAGCAGTACTTC
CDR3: CATRRGLTYEQYF

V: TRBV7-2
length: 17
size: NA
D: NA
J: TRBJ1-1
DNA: TGTGCCAGCAGCTTAGCGCTGAGGACGGGGGGGAACACTGAAGCTTTCTTT
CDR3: CASSLALRTGGNTEAFF

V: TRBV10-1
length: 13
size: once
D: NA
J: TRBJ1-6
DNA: TGCGCCAGCAGTGAGTGGGGTAATTCACCCCTCCACTTT
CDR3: CASSEWGNSPLHF

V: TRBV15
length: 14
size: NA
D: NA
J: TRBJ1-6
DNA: TGTGCCACCAGCAGAGATAGGGTCGGTTCACCCCTCCACTTT
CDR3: CATSRDRVGSPLHF

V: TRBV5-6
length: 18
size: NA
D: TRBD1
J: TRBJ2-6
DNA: TGTGCCAGCAGCTTCAGGACAGGGAGGCCTACTGGGGCCAACGTCCTGACTTTC
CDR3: CASSFRTGRPTGANVLTF

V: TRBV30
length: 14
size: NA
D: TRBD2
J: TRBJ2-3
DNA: TGTGCCTGGAGTGGACTAGCGGGAGTAGATACGCAGTATTTT
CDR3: CAWSGLAGVDTQYF

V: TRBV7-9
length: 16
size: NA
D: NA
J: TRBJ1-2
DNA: TGTGCCAGCAGCTTAGTCCAGGGGAAAAGTGGCTATGGCTACACCTTC
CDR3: CASSLVQGKSGYGYTF